The 21 T cell receptor beta chains in this list originate from one sample, sequenced in a study of T cells in localized non-small cell lung cancer. Sequencing was performed with immunoSEQ multiplex PCR; in TCRdb, only in-frame clones are kept and a portion is missing. The data hold 23,000 or so clones, with approximately 92% observed a single time. The material was peripheral blood, obtained before any cancer treatment. Receptors were obtained from a man aged 40-75 years with stage III squamous cell lung carcinoma.

The rearrangement links TRBV7-9 to TRBJ1-2; D unresolved. The germline gives CDR1 SEHNR, CDR2 FQNEAQ (reference sequence). The CDR3 is 13 residues long. Between the trimmed V and J ends, which lost 1 base and 3 bases, there was a span of 6 bases. In DNA form, the CDR3 reads TGTGCCAGCAGCTTAGAGGGCGACTATGGCTACACCTTC. This translates into CASSLEGDYGYTF.

The chain has TRBV5-4 and TRBJ2-7; TRBD2 is a possible D gene (6 bases). Germline V gene data show CDR1 as SGHNT and CDR2 as YYREEE (reference sequence). The CDR3 loop spans 14 amino acids. V lost 3 bases and J lost 1, with 11 bases in between. The CDR3 is CASSSGLRSYEQYF. DNA for the CDR3: TGTGCCAGCAGCTCGGGACTGAGGTCCTACGAGCAGTACTTC.

The gene calls are TRBV4-3 and TRBJ1-1, with D uncertain. Germline loops: CDR1 LGHNA, CDR2 YSLEER. V was cut by 0 bases and J by 7 bases, with 9 bases left in between. The CDR3 has 13 residues. CDR3 DNA sequence: TGCGCCAGCAGCCAAGATATCTCAGATGAAGCTTTCTTT. This gives the protein CASSQDISDEAFF.

The V and J genes are TRBV19 and TRBJ1-1; D gene uncertain. Trimming shortened V by 7 bases and J by 1 base, and 10 bases separated the two germline ends. The length of the CDR3 is 13 residues. Germline V gene lookup returns CDR1 LNHDA and CDR2 SQIVND (reference sequence). CDR3 nucleotide sequence: TGTGCCAGTAACCGGTTGGGGAACACTGAAGCTTTCTTT. It specifies CASNRLGNTEAFF. Looking up the rest from reference TRBV19 and TRBJ1-1 gives the full variable domain: DGGITQSPKYLFRKEGQNVTLSCEQNLNHDAMYWYRQDPGQGLRLIYYSQIVNDFQKGDIAEGYSVSREKKESFPLTVTSAQKNPTAFYLCASNRLGNTEAFFGQGTRLTVV.

This chain uses TRBV19 with TRBJ1-2; 9 bases align to TRBD1. The trim removed 5 bases at V and 6 bases at J, leaving 13 bases unmatched. The CDR3 length is 16 residues. Germline assignment: CDR1 LNHDA and CDR2 SQIVND (reference sequence). The CDR3 loop reads CASSVQQGTGRDGYTF. The CDR3 coding sequence is TGTGCCAGTAGTGTCCAACAGGGGACAGGGCGGGATGGCTACACCTTC.

The CDR3 DNA is TGTGCCAGCAATCAGCCGAATCAGCCCCAGCATTTT. Translation: CASNQPNQPQHF. The chain joins TRBV6-6 to TRBJ1-5, with D unresolved. This CDR3 has 12 residues. In germline, CDR1 is MNHNY, CDR2 SVGAGI (reference sequence). V shed 7 bases and J shed 4 bases, with 8 bases lying between them.

This rearrangement joins TRBV30 to TRBJ2-7, with D uncertain. CDR1 and CDR2 from the germline V gene are GTSNPN and SVGIG (reference sequence). CDR3 length: 12 residues. V was trimmed by 2 bases and J by 2 bases, leaving 7 bases between them. Here the CDR3 DNA reads TGTGCCTGGAGTCTTCATCCCTACGAGCAGTACTTC. As protein: CAWSLHPYEQYF.

The chain has TRBV19 and TRBJ2-1; TRBD2 matches at 7 bases. With 3 bases clipped from V and 3 bases from J, the junction kept 11 bases outside the gene matches. This CDR3 spans 17 amino acids. Germline CDR1 LNHDA, CDR2 SQIVND (reference sequence). In nucleotides, the CDR3 is TGTGCCAGTAGTATTAACATGGGCGGGAGTGGCTACAATGAGCAGTTCTTC. It yields the protein CASSINMGGSGYNEQFF.

The chain is built from TRBV21-1 and TRBJ1-1. TRBV21-1 is marked as a pseudogene. The CDR3 covers 16 residues. The CDR3 sequence is CASSLSLATHRTEAFF. As DNA, the CDR3 is TGTGCCAGCAGTCTATCGTTAGCTACACATCGCACTGAAGCTTTCTTT.

This sequence joins TRBV7-2 and TRBJ1-1; D unresolved. The CDR3 covers 15 residues. Germline CDR1 reads SGHTA; CDR2 reads FQGNSA. V dropped 1 base and J dropped 1 base, with 10 bases sitting between them. CDR3 in amino acids: CASSLVTGWNTEAFF. The CDR3 nucleotides are TGTGCCAGCAGCTTAGTCACGGGGTGGAACACTGAAGCTTTCTTT.

The CDR3 DNA is TGTGCCAGTAGTATAGGAGAAGGGACCCAGTACTTC. Translating it yields CASSIGEGTQYF. The chain combines TRBV19 with TRBJ2-5, with D unclear. CDR1 is LNHDA, CDR2 SQIVND, per germline (reference sequence). This CDR3 spans 12 amino acids. V shed 1 base and J shed 7 bases, with 7 bases lying between them.

This chain joins TRBV4-2 and TRBJ2-3; D possibly corresponds to TRBD2 (7 bases). CDR3 length: 17 amino acids. Germline CDR1 reads LGHNA; CDR2 reads YNFKEQ. The germline V and J ends were trimmed by 4 bases and 0 bases, with 17 bases remaining between them. CDR3 bases: TGTGCCAGCAGCCCAAGTCCCGCGGGGGCCAGCACAGATACGCAGTATTTT. This codes for CASSPSPAGASTDTQYF.

J is TRBJ2-1 and V is TRBV9; tentative D call: TRBD2 (7 bases). There are 16 residues in the CDR3. V was pared by 0 bases and J by 10 bases, with 20 bases between. CDR1 and CDR2 from the germline V gene are SGDLS and YYNGEE. The DNA for the CDR3 is TGTGCCAGCAGCGTAGATTCGGGGGGCCCGCTGGGCGAGCAGTTCTTC. This sequence encodes CASSVDSGGPLGEQFF.

The rearrangement uses TRBV28 and TRBJ1-3; possibly TRBD1 for D (6 bases). V was clipped by 2 bases and J by 0 bases, with 11 bases between them. The CDR3 covers 16 residues. Germline V gene lookup returns CDR1 MDHEN and CDR2 SYDVKM. The CDR3 reads CASSLNQGISGNTIYF. Here the CDR3 DNA reads TGTGCCAGCAGTTTAAATCAGGGGATCTCTGGAAACACCATATATTTT.

The V gene is TRBV28, the J gene TRBJ1-2, with D possibly being TRBD1 (5 bases). This CDR3 spans 14 amino acids. Per the germline V gene, CDR1 is MDHEN and CDR2 is SYDVKM. With 5 bases removed from V and 4 bases from J, the gap between germline ends came to 14 bases. This CDR3 reads CASSPGGGSYGYTF. CDR3 nucleotides: TGTGCCAGCAGTCCTGGGGGAGGTTCCTATGGCTACACCTTC.

This clone has only one observation. The chain carries TRBV27 and TRBJ2-1; 7 bases map to TRBD2. There are 15 residues in the CDR3. CDR1 MNHEY and CDR2 SMNVEV come from the germline V gene (reference sequence). Losses at the gene ends were 2 bases for V and 4 bases for J; bases not matched to a gene: 5. The DNA for the CDR3 is TGTGCCAGCAGTTTAGAATTAGCGGGTTACAATGAGCAGTTCTTC. This codes for CASSLELAGYNEQFF.

The chain uses TRBV6-1 and TRBJ2-3; 11 bases match TRBD2. From germline, CDR1 is MNHNS and CDR2 SASEGT. Trimming removed 0 bases from V and 3 bases from J; junction bases left unmatched: 5. The CDR3 is made up of 17 amino acids. The CDR3 here is CASSEARLAGGTDTQYF. The CDR3 DNA reads as TGTGCCAGCAGTGAAGCGAGGCTAGCGGGAGGTACAGATACGCAGTATTTT.

This clone was picked up one time. The chain links TRBV6-1 to TRBJ1-1; 11 positions match TRBD1. Germline-derived CDR1 and CDR2 are MNHNS and SASEGT. V lost 7 bases, J lost 6 bases, and 7 bases stayed unmatched. The CDR3 has 14 amino acids. The CDR3, as DNA: TGTGCCAGCATCCGGGACAGGGGGATATCTGAAGCTTTCTTT. As protein: CASIRDRGISEAFF.

The rearrangement uses TRBV6-5 and TRBJ1-1; D is perhaps TRBD1 (5 bases). V was trimmed by 6 bases and J by 0 bases, leaving 11 bases between them. Germline-derived CDR1 and CDR2 are MNHEY and SVGAGI. The CDR3 consists of 14 residues. CDR3 sequence: CASSRGLLNTEAFF. CDR3 DNA: TGTGCCAGCAGCCGGGGACTGCTGAACACTGAAGCTTTCTTT.

The chain has TRBV10-3 and TRBJ2-7; 8 nucleotides line up with TRBD1. Trimming cost V 4 bases and J 0 bases; bases outside gene matches: 2. The CDR3 length is 14 residues. Germline loops: CDR1 ENHRY, CDR2 SYGVKD. The CDR3: CAISVGTGSYEQYF. In DNA, the CDR3 is TGTGCCATCAGTGTCGGGACAGGCTCCTACGAGCAGTACTTC.

The J gene is TRBJ2-7, the V gene TRBV27, with D unresolved. Germline lookup yields CDR1 MNHEY and CDR2 SMNVEV (reference sequence). V was cut by 0 bases and J by 3 bases, with 6 bases left in between. The CDR3 covers 13 residues. The CDR3 DNA reads as TGTGCCAGCAGTTTATCGATAGGCTACGAGCAGTACTTC. This encodes CASSLSIGYEQYF.